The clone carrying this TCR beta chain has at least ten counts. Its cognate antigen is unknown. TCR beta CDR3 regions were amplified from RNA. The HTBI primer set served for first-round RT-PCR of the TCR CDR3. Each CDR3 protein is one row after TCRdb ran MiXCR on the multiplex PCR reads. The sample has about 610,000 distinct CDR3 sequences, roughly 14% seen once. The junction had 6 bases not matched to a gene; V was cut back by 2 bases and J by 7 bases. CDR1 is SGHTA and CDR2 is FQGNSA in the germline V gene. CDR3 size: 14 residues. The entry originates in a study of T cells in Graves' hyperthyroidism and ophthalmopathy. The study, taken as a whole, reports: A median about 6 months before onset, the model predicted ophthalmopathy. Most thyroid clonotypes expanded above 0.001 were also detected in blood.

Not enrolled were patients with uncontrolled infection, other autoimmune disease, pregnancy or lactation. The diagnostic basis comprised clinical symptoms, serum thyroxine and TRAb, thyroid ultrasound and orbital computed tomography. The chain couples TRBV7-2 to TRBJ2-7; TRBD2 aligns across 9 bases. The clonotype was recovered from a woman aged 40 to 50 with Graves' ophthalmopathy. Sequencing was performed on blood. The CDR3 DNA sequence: TGTGCCAGCAGCTTATCCTCTAGCGGGGTTGAGCAGTACTTC. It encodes CASSLSSSGVEQYF.